This T cell receptor (beta chain) was retrieved from a study of regulatory dendritic cells for organ transplantation. Concerning this clone: The antigen remains undetermined.

FACS sorted CD4+ or CD8+ T cells into CD45RA+ naive and CD45RO+ memory. The germline V gene encodes CDR1 MNHEY and CDR2 SMNVEV (reference sequence). This CDR3 contains 14 residues. The junction had 3 bases not matched to a gene; V was cut back by 5 bases and J by 7 bases. Whole-study results and caveats: Mature dendritic cells appeared to drive more memory CD8+ clonal expansion than regulatory ones.

The table came from immunoSEQ multiplex PCR; TCRdb's copy has only in-frame clones and leaves some out. The table lists about 11,000 clones, 72% of them singletons. The sample consisted of memory CD8+ T cells from blood. Stated subset: CD45RO+ memory T cells. V gene TRBV27 combines with J gene TRBJ1-6; 9 positions match TRBD1. The clonotype originates from a human donor in good health. This chain's CDR3 is CASSPGQGNSPLHF. The CDR3, as DNA: TGTGCCAGCAGTCCGGGACAGGGAAATTCACCCCTCCACTTT.